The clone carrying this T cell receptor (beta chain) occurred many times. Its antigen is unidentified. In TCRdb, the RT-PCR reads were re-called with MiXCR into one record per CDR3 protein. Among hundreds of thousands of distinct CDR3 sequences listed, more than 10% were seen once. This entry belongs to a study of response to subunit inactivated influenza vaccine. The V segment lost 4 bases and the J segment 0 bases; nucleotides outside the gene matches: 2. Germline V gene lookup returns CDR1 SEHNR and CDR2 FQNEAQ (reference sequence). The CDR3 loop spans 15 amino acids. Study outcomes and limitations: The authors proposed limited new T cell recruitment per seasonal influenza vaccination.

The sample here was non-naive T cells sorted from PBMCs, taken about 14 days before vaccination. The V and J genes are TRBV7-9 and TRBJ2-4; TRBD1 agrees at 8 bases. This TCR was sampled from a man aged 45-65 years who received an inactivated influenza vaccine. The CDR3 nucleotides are TGTGCCAGCAGCTCGGGACAGGAAGCCAAAAACATTCAGTACTTC. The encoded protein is CASSSGQEAKNIQYF.